Presented here are 2 T cell receptor beta chains from one specimen sequenced in a study of response to subunit inactivated influenza vaccine. TCRdb redid the calling of the RT-PCR reads with MiXCR, one entry per CDR3 protein. The table shows around 580,000 distinct CDR3 sequences, with 10% to 15% occurring only once. Sample: PBMCs from blood, taken on the day of vaccination. These receptors were collected from a man aged 45-60 years who received an inactivated influenza vaccine.

This clonotype was counted only a few times. As DNA, the CDR3 is TGTGCCAGCAGTCCTCCGGGACTAGCGGGAGGATACAATGAGCAGTTCTTC. Protein product: CASSPPGLAGGYNEQFF. The J gene is TRBJ2-1, the V gene TRBV28; 15 positions match TRBD2. This CDR3 is 17 amino acids long. Per germline, CDR1 MDHEN and CDR2 SYDVKM. Germline trimming cut 5 bases from V and 4 bases from J; bases unmatched to any gene: 6.

The rearrangement joins TRBV25-1 to TRBJ2-7; D could derive from TRBD1 or TRBD2 (5 bases each). V was cut by 4 bases and J by 5 bases, with 15 bases left in between. The length of the CDR3 is 14 residues. Germline CDR1 reads MGHDK; CDR2 reads SYGVNS. CDR3 in amino acids: CASSASGARDEQYF. DNA of the CDR3: TGTGCCAGCAGTGCCTCCGGGGCTAGGGACGAGCAGTACTTC.